The sequence of this T cell receptor (beta chain) was determined in a study of T cell changes during pregnancy in multiple sclerosis. Deletions cut 6 bases from V and 5 bases from J, with 16 bases between. Germline V lookup: CDR1 SGHVS, CDR2 FQNEAQ. There are 14 residues in the CDR3. The data were produced by immunoSEQ multiplex PCR, yet TCRdb's version contains in-frame clones alone and is incomplete. This table holds some 74,000 clones, 85% to 95% found once. The chain couples TRBV7-8 to TRBJ2-5; D is unclear. The sample was peripheral blood, taken before pregnancy. This TCR was sampled from a female donor with multiple sclerosis, enrolled in a pregnancy study. CDR3 protein: CASRTDLEIETQYF. Here the CDR3 DNA reads TGTGCCAGCAGGACCGACTTAGAGATCGAGACCCAGTACTTC.